This T cell receptor (beta chain) was captured in a study of Ad26.COV2.S vaccination and SARS-CoV-2 variants. Study in general: By the intramuscular route, Ad26.COV2.S was given once, or twice 56 days apart. Study-level results: Recipients of vaccine and of placebo showed similar breadth of their non-spike TCR repertoires.

Produced via immunoSEQ multiplex PCR; TCRdb's table is partial and in-frame only. This sample has around 450,000 clones; 89% occur once, and the top ten carry 2% to 3%. The CDR3 totals 18 residues. The V gene's germline CDR1 is LGHNA and CDR2 YSLEER. The V end lost 0 bases, the J end lost 4 bases, and 19 bases lay between the germline ends. Regarding this clone: Its matching antigen is unknown.

The treatment denotes: 15 to 20 received Ad26.COV2.S at low or high dose, single or two shots; 5 received placebo; per-sample allocation not given. Sampling happened 63 days after the first vaccine or placebo injection. Sequenced here: peripheral blood, sampled in a trial of Ad26.COV2.S vaccine versus placebo. The sequence derives from a person aged 18-60 years who received the Ad26.COV2.S COVID-19 vaccine or a placebo. The chain uses TRBV4-3 and TRBJ2-1; either TRBD1 or TRBD2 may supply D (5 bases each). The CDR3 DNA reads as TGCGCCAGCAGCCAAGATCCATACGGGGCTAGCAGATACAATGAGCAGTTCTTC. Translated, it gives CASSQDPYGASRYNEQFF.